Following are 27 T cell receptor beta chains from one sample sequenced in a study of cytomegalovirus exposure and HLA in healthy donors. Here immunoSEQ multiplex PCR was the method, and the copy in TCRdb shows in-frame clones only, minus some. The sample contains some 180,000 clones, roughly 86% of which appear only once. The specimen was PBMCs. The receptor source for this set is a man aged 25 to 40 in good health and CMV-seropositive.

CDR3 DNA sequence: TGTGCCTGGAGTGTTGGGACAGGGGGTTGGGAGACCCAGTACTTC. Its protein product is CAWSVGTGGWETQYF. The chain is built from TRBV30 and TRBJ2-5; 11 bases align to TRBD1. This CDR3 is 15 amino acids long. Germline V CDR1 and CDR2: GTSNPN, SVGIG (reference sequence). V gave up 0 bases and J gave up 5 bases; unmatched junction bases: 5.

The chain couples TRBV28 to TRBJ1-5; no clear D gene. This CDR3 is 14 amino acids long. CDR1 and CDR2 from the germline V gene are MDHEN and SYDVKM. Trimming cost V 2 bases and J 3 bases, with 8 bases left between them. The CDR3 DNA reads TGTGCCAGCAGTTTAGTATTGGTCAATCAGCCCCAGCATTTT. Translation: CASSLVLVNQPQHF.

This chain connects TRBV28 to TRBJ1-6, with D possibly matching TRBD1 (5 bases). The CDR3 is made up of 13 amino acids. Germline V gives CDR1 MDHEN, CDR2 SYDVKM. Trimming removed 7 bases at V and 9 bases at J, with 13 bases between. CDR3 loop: CASIRERGSPLHF. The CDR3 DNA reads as TGTGCCAGCATAAGGGAGAGGGGTTCACCCCTCCACTTT.

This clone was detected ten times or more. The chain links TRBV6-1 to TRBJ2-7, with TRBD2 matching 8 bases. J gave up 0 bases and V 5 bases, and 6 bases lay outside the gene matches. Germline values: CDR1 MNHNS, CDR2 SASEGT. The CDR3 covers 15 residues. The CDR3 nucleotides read TGTGCCAGCAGTTTCCAAAGCGGGAGCTCCTACGAGCAGTACTTC. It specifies CASSFQSGSSYEQYF.

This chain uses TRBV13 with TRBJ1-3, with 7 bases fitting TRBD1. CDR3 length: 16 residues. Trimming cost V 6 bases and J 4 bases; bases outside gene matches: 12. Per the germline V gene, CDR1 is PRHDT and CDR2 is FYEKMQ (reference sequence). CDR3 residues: CASRLSTGKSGNTIYF. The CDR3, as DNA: TGTGCCAGCAGACTTTCGACAGGGAAGTCGGGAAACACCATATATTTT.

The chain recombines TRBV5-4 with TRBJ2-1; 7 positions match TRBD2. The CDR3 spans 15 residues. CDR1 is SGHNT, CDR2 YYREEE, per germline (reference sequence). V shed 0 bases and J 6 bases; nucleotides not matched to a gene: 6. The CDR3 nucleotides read TGTGCCAGCAGCTTGGCCGGCGGGAGTGGCAATGAGCAGTTCTTC. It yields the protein CASSLAGGSGNEQFF.

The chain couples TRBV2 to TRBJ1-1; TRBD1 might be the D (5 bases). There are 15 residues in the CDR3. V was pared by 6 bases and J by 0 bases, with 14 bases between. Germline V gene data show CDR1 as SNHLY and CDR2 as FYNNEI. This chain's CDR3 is CASRPGLSMNTEAFF. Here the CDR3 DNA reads TGTGCCAGCAGGCCGGGACTTAGCATGAACACTGAAGCTTTCTTT. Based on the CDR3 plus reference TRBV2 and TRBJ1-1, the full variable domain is EPEVTQTPSHQVTQMGQEVILRCVPISNHLYFYWYRQILGQKVEFLVSFYNNEISEKSEIFDDQFSVERPDGSNFTLKIRSTKLEDSAMYFCASRPGLSMNTEAFFGQGTRLTVV.

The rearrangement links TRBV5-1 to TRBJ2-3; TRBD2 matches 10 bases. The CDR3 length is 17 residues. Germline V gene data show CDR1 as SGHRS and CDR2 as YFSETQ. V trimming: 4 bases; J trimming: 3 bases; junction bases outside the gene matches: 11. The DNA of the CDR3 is TGCGCCAGCAGCATCGAGCTAGCGGGAGTATGGACAGATACGCAGTATTTT. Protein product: CASSIELAGVWTDTQYF.

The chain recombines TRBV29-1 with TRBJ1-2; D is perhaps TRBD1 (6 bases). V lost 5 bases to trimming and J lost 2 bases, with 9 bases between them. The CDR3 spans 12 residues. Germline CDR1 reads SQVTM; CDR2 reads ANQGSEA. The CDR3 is CSVSQGNYGYTF. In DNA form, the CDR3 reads TGCAGCGTTTCGCAGGGGAACTATGGCTACACCTTC.

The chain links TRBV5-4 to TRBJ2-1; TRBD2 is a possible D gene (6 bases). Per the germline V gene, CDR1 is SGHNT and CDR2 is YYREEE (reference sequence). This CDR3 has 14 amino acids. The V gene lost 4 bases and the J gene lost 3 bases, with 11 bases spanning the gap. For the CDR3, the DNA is TGTGCCAGCAGCCGCGGAGGGGACTACAATGAGCAGTTCTTC. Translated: CASSRGGDYNEQFF.

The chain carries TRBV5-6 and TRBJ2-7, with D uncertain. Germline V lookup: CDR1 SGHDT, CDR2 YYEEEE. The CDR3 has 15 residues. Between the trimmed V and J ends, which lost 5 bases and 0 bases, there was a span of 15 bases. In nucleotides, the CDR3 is TGTGCCAGCAGTAGACCCCGGACGGGCTCCTACGAGCAGTACTTC. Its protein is CASSRPRTGSYEQYF.

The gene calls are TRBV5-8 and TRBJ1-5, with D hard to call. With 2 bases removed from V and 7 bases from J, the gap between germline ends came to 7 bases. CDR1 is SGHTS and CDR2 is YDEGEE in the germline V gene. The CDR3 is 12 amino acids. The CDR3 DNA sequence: TGTGCCAGCAGCTTAGGCGAACAGCCCCAGCATTTT. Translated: CASSLGEQPQHF.

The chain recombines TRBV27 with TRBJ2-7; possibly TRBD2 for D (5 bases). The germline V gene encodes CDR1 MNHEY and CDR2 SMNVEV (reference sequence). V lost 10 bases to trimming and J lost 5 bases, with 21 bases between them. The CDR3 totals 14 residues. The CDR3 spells CATPPGSVLHEQYF. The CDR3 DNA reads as TGTGCCACGCCACCGGGGTCAGTTCTGCACGAGCAGTACTTC.

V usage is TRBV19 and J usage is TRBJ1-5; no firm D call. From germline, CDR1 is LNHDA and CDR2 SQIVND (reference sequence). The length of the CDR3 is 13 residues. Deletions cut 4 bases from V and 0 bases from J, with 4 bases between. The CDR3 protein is CASSRDSNQPQHF. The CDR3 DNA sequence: TGTGCCAGTAGTAGGGATAGCAATCAGCCCCAGCATTTT.

The CDR3 here is CASSVGAGTTDTQYF. The CDR3 DNA reads as TGTGCCAGCAGTGTGGGGGCCGGTACGACAGATACGCAGTATTTT. The J gene is TRBJ2-3, the V gene TRBV9; D is possibly TRBD1 (6 bases). V was pared by 5 bases and J by 3 bases, with 16 bases between. CDR3 length: 15 amino acids. Germline V gene data show CDR1 as SGDLS and CDR2 as YYNGEE.

The DNA of the CDR3 is TGTGCCAGTACCACGAATACTGACGCGGGCGGGCCCCAGTACTTC. As protein: CASTTNTDAGGPQYF. The chain joins TRBV19 to TRBJ2-5; a possible D gene is TRBD2 (5 bases). CDR1 is LNHDA and CDR2 is SQIVND in the germline V gene (reference sequence). The CDR3 runs 15 residues. The germline V and J ends were trimmed by 7 bases and 9 bases, with 24 bases remaining between them.

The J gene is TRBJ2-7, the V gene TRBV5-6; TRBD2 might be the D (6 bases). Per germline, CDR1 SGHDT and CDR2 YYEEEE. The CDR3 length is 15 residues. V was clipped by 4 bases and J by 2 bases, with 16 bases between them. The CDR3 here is CASSLGGAVAYEQYF. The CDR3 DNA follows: TGTGCCAGCAGCCTCGGAGGGGCGGTAGCCTACGAGCAGTACTTC.

The CDR3 here is CASSSGGETQYF. CDR3 DNA sequence: TGTGCCAGCTCGTCGGGAGGAGAGACCCAGTACTTC. The chain joins TRBV7-6 to TRBJ2-5; TRBD2 matches at 7 bases. Germline CDR1 and CDR2: SGHVS and FNYEAQ. Trimming took 8 bases from V and 4 from J; bases not matched to a gene: 4. The CDR3 is made up of 12 amino acids.

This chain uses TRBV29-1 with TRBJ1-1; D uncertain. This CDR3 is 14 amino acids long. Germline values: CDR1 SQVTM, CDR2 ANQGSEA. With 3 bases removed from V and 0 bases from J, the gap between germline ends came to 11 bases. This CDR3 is CSVDAGYLNTEAFF. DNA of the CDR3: TGCAGCGTTGATGCGGGGTACTTGAACACTGAAGCTTTCTTT.

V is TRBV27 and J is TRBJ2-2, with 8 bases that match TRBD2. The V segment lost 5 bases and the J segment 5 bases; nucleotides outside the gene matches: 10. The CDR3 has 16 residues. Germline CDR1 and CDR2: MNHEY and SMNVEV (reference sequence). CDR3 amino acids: CASSRETSDSTGELFF. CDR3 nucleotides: TGTGCCAGCAGTAGGGAGACTAGCGATTCAACCGGGGAGCTGTTTTTT.

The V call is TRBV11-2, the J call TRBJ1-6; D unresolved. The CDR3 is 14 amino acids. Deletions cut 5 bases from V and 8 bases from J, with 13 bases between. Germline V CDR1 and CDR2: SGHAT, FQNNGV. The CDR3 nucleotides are TGTGCCAGCAGCGGGCGACAAGGATATTCACCCCTCCACTTT. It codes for CASSGRQGYSPLHF.

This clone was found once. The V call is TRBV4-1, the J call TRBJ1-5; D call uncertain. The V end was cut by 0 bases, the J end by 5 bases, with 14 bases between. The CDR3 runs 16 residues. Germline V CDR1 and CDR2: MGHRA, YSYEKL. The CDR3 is CASSQDLGVGYQPQHF. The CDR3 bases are TGCGCCAGCAGCCAAGATCTCGGGGTTGGCTATCAGCCCCAGCATTTT.

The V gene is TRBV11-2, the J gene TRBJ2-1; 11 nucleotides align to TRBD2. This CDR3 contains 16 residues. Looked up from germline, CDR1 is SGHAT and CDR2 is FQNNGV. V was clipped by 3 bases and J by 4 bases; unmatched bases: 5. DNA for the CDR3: TGTGCCAGCAGCTTTCCCGGGACTAGCGGATACAATGAGCAGTTCTTC. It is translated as CASSFPGTSGYNEQFF.

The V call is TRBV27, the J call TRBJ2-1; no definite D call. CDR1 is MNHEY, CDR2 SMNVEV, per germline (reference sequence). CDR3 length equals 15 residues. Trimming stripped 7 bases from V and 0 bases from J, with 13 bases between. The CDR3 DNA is TGTGCCAGCACCACTAAATCGAGCTCCTACAATGAGCAGTTCTTC. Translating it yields CASTTKSSSYNEQFF.

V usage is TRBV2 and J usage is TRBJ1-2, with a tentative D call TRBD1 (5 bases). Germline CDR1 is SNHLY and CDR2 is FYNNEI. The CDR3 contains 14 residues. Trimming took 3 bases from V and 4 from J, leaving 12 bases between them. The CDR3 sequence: CASSEGGMSYGYTF. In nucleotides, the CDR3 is TGTGCCAGCAGTGAGGGGGGAATGAGCTATGGCTACACCTTC.

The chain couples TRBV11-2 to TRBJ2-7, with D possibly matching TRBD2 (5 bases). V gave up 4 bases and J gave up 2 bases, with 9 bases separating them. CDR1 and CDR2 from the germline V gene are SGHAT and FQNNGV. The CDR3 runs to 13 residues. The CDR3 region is CASSSPGAYEQYF. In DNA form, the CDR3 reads TGTGCCAGCAGCTCGCCCGGGGCCTACGAGCAGTACTTC. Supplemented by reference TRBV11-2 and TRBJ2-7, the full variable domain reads EAGVAQSPRYKIIEKRQSVAFWCNPISGHATLYWYQQILGQGPKLLIQFQNNGVVDDSQLPKDRFSAERLKGVDSTLKIQPAKLEDSAVYLCASSSPGAYEQYFGPGTRLTVT.

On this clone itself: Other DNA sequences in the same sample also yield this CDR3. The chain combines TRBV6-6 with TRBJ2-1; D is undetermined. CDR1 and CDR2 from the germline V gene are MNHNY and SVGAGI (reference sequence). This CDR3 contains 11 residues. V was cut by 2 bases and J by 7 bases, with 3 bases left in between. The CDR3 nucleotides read TGTGCCAGCAGTTACGGGAATGAGCAGTTCTTC. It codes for CASSYGNEQFF.